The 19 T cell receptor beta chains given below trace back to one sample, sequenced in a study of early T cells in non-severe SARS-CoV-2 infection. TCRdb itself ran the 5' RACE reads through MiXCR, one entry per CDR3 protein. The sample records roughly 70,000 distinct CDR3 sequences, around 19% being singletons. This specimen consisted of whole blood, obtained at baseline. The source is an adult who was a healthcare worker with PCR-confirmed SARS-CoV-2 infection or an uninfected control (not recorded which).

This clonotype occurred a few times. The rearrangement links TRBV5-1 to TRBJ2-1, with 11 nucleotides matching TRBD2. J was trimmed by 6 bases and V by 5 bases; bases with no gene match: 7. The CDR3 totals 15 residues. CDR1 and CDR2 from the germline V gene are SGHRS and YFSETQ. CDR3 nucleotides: TGCGCCAGCAGATCGCTAGCGGGAGGTTCCAATGAGCAGTTCTTC. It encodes CASRSLAGGSNEQFF.

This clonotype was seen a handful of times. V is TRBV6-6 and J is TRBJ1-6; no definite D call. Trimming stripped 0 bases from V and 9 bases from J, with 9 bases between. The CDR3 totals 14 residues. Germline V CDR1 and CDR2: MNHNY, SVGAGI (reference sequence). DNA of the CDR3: TGTGCCAGCAGTTACTCGGCTTTGAGTTCACCCCTCCACTTT. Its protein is CASSYSALSSPLHF.

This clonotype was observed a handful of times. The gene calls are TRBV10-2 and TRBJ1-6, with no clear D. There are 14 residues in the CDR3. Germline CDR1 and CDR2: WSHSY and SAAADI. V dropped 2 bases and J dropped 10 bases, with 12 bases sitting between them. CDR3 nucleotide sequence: TGCGCCAGCAGTGAGGAGACTTGGTCCTCACCCCTCCACTTT. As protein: CASSEETWSSPLHF.

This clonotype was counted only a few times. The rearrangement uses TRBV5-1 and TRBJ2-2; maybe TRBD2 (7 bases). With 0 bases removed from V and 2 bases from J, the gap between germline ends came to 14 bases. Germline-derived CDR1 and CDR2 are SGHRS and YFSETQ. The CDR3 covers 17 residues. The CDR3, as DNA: TGCGCCAGCAGCTTGGCCCTCGGGGGGCGCAACACCGGGGAGCTGTTTTTT. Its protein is CASSLALGGRNTGELFF.

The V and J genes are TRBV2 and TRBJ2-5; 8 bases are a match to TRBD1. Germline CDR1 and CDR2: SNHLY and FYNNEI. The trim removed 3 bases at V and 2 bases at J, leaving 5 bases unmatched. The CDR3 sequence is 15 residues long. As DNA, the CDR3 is TGTGCCAGCAGTGAGGACAGGGTCGGGCAAGAGACCCAGTACTTC. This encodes CASSEDRVGQETQYF.

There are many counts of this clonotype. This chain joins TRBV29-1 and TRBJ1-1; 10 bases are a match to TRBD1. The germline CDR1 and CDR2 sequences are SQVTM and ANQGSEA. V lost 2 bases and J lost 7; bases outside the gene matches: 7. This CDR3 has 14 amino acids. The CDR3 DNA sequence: TGCAGCGTTGAACCACGACAGGGGGCAATTGAAGCTTTCTTT. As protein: CSVEPRQGAIEAFF.

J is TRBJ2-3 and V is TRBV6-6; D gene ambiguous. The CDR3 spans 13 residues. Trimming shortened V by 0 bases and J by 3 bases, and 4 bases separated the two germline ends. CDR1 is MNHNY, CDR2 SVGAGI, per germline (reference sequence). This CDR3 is CASSYSGTDTQYF. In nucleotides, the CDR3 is TGTGCCAGCAGTTACTCCGGTACAGATACGCAGTATTTT.

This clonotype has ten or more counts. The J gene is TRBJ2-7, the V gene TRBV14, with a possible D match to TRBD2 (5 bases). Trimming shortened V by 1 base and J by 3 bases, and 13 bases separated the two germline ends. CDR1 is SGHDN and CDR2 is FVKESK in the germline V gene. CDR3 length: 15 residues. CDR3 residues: CASSQALAGIYEQYF. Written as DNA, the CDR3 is TGTGCCAGCAGCCAAGCATTGGCCGGGATCTACGAGCAGTACTTC.

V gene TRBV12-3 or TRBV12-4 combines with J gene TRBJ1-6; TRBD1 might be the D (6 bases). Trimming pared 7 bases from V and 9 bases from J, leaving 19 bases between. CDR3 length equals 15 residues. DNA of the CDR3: TGTGCCAGCACCTTTTCACAGGGTGGAGCTTCACCCCTCCACTTT. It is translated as CASTFSQGGASPLHF.

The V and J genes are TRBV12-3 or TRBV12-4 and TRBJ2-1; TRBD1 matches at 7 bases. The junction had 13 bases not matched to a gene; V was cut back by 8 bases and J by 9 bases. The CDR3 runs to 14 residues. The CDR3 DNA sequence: TGTGCCAGCCTTATAATAGGCCAGGGGGTTGAGCAGTTCTTC. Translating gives CASLIIGQGVEQFF.

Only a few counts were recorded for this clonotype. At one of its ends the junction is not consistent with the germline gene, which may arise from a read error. CDR3 loop: CASSLEEGANTQCF. The CDR3 bases are TGTGCCAGCAGTTTAGAAGAGGGAGCGAATACGCAGTGTTTT. This sequence joins TRBV12-3 or TRBV12-4 and TRBJ2-3; possible D gene TRBD2, 5 bases. This CDR3 spans 14 amino acids.

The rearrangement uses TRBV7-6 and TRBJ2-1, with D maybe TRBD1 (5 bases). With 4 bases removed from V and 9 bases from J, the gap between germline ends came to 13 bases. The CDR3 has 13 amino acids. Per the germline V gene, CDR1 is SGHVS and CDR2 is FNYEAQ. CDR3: CASSSQPQGEQFF. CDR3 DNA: TGTGCCAGCAGCTCCCAACCCCAGGGTGAGCAGTTCTTC.

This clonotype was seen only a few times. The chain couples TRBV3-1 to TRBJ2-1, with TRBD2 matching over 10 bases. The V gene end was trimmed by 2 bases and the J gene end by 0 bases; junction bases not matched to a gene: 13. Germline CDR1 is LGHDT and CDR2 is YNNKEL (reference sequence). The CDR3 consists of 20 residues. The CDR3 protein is CASSQRLQGASGSSYNEQFF. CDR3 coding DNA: TGTGCCAGCAGCCAAAGGCTGCAGGGGGCTAGCGGGAGCTCCTACAATGAGCAGTTCTTC.

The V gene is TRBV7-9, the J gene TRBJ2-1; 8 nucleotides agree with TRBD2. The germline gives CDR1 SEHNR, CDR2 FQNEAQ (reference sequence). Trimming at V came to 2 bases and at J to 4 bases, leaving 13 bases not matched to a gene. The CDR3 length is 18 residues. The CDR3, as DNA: TGTGCCAGCAGCTTAAACCCATTTGCGGGAGGTTTTTACAATGAGCAGTTCTTC. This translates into CASSLNPFAGGFYNEQFF.

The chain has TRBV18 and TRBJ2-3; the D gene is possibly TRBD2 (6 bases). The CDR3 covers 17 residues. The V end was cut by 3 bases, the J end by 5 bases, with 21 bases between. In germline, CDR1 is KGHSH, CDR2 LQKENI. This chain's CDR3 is CASSPVATGVRIDTQYF. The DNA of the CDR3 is TGTGCCAGCTCACCCGTAGCGACGGGAGTGCGAATAGATACGCAGTATTTT.

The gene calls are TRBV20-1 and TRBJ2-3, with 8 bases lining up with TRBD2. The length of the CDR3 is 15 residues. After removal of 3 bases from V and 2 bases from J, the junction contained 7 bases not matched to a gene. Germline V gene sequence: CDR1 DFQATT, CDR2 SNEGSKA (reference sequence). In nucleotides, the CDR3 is TGCAGTGCTAGTTCTCAGCGGGGGATCACAGATACGCAGTATTTT. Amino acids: CSASSQRGITDTQYF.

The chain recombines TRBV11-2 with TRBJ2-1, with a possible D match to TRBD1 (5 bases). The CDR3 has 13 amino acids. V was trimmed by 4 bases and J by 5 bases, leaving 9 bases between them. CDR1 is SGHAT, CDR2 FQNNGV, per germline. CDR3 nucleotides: TGTGCCAGCAGCTCACAACAGGACAATGAGCAGTTCTTC. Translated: CASSSQQDNEQFF.

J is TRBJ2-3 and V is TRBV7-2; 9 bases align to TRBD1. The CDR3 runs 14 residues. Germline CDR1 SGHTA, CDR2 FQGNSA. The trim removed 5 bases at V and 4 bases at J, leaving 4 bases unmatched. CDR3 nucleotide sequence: TGTGCCAGCAGCCAGGGACAGGGCCCAGATACGCAGTATTTT. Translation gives CASSQGQGPDTQYF.

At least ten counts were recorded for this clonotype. This CDR3 reads CASSTQGAIDGGELFF. CDR3 DNA: TGTGCCAGCAGCACTCAGGGGGCAATAGACGGCGGGGAGCTGTTTTTT. The chain recombines TRBV3-1 with TRBJ2-2; 8 nucleotides agree with TRBD1. The CDR3 totals 16 residues. Trimming at V came to 5 bases and at J to 7 bases, leaving 12 bases not matched to a gene. CDR1 LGHDT and CDR2 YNNKEL come from the germline V gene (reference sequence).